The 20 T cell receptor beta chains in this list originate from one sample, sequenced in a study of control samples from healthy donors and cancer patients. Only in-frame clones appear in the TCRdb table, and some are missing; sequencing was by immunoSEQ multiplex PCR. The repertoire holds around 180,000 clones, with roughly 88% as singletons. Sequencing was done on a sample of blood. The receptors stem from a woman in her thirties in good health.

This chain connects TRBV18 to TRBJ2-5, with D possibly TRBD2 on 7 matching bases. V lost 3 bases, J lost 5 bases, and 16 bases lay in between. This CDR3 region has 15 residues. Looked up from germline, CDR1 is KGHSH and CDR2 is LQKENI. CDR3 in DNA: TGTGCCAGCTCACCCTCCTGGGGGGGCGAGGAGACCCAGTACTTC. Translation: CASSPSWGGEETQYF.

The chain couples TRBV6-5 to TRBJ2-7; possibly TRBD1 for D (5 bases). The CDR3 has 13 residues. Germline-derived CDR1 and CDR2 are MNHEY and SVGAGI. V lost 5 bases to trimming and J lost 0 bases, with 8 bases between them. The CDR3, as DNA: TGTGCCAGCAGTAGACAGCTCTCCTACGAGCAGTACGTC. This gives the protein CASSRQLSYEQYV.

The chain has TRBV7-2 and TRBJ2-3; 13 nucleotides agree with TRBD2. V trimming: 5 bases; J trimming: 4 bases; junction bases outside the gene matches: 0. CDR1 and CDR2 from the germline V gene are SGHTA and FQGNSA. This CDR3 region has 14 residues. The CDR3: CASSTSGRADTQYF. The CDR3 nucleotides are TGTGCCAGCAGCACTAGCGGGAGGGCAGATACGCAGTATTTT.

Written as DNA, the CDR3 is TGTGCCAGCTCACCACCGAGGCCTGGGGGGGAGCTGTTTTTT. This codes for CASSPPRPGGELFF. This chain links TRBV18 with TRBJ2-2; no clear D. This CDR3 comprises 14 residues. V lost 0 bases and J lost 8, with 10 bases in between. Germline V gives CDR1 KGHSH, CDR2 LQKENI.

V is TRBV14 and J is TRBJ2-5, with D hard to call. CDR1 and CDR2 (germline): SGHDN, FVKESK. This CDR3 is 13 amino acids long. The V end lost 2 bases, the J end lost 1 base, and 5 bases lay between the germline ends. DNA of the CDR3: TGTGCCAGCAGCCAAACCCTCCAAGAGACCCAGTACTTC. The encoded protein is CASSQTLQETQYF.

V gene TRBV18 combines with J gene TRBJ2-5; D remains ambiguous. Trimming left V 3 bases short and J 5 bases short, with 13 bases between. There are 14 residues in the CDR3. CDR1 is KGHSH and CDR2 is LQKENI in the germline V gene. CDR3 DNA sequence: TGTGCCAGCTCACCTGAGCAGGTGGGGGAGACCCAGTACTTC. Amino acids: CASSPEQVGETQYF. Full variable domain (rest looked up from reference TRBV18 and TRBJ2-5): NAGVMQNPRHLVRRRGQEARLRCSPMKGHSHVYWYRQLPEEGLKFMVYLQKENIIDESGMPKERFSAEFPKEGPSILRIQQVVRGDSAAYFCASSPEQVGETQYFGPGTRLLVL.

This chain's CDR3 is CASSPRRTSGGNNEQFF. CDR3 nucleotides: TGTGCCAGCAGCCCGCGACGGACTAGCGGGGGCAACAATGAGCAGTTCTTC. This chain uses TRBV3-1 (or the pseudogene TRBV3-2) with TRBJ2-1; 13 bases are a match to TRBD2. The germline gives CDR1 LGHDT, CDR2 YNNKEL (reference sequence). The CDR3 has 17 residues. V was clipped by 4 bases and J by 5 bases; unmatched bases: 8.

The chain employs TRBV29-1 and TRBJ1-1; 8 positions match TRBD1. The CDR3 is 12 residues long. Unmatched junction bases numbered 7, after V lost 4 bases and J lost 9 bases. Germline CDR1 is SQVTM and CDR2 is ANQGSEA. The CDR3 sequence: CSVAAGGRQAFF. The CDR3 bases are TGCAGCGTTGCTGCAGGGGGCCGGCAAGCTTTCTTT. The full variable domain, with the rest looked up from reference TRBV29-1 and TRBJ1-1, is SAVISQKPSRDICQRGTSLTIQCQVDSQVTMMFWYRQQPGQSLTLIATANQGSEATYESGFVIDKFPISRPNLTFSTLTVSNMSPEDSSIYLCSVAAGGRQAFFGQGTRLTVV.

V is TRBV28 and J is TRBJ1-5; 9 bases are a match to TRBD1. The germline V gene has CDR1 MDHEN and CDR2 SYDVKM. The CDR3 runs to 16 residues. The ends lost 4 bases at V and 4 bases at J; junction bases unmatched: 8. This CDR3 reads CASSSPGQGRNQPQHF. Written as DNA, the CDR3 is TGTGCCAGCAGTTCCCCCGGACAGGGGCGTAATCAGCCCCAGCATTTT.

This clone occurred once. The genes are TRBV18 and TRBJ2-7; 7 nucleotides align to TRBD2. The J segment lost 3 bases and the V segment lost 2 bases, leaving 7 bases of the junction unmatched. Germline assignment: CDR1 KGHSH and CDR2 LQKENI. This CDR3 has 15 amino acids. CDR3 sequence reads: CASSPTMTSNYEQYF. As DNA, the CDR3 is TGTGCCAGCTCACCAACAATGACTAGCAACTACGAGCAGTACTTC.

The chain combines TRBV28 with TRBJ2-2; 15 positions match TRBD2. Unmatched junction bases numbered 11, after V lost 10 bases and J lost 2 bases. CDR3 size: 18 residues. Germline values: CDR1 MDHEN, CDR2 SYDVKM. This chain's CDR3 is CATNSGLAGGPNTGELFF. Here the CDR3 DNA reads TGTGCCACCAATTCCGGACTAGCGGGAGGGCCAAACACCGGGGAGCTGTTTTTT. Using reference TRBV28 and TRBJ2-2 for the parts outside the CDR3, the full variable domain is DVKVTQSSRYLVKRTGEKVFLECVQDMDHENMFWYRQDPGLGLRLIYFSYDVKMKEKGDIPEGYSVSREKKERFSLILESASTNQTSMYLCATNSGLAGGPNTGELFFGEGSRLTVL.

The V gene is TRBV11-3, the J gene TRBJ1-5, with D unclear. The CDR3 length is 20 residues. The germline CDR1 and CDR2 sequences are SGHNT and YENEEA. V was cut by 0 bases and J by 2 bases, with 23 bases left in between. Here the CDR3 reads CASSLENALSRLIGNQPQHF. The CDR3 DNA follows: TGTGCCAGCAGCTTAGAGAACGCTCTCAGCAGGCTGATCGGCAATCAGCCCCAGCATTTT. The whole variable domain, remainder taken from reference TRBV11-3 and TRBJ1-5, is EAGVVQSPRYKIIEKKQPVAFWCNPISGHNTLYWYLQNLGQGPELLIRYENEEAVDDSQLPKDRFSAERLKGVDSTLKIQPAELGDSAVYLCASSLENALSRLIGNQPQHFGDGTRLSIL.

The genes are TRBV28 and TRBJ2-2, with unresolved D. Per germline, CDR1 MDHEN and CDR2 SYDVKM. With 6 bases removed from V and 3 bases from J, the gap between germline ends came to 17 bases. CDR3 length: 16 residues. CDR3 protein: CASSSSPRGDTGELFF. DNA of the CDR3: TGTGCCAGCAGCTCGTCGCCTCGTGGGGACACCGGGGAGCTGTTTTTT.

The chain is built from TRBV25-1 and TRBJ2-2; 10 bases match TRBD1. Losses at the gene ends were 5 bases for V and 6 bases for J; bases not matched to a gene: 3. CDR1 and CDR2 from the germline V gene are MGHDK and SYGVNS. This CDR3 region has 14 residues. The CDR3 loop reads CASSRTGGAGELFF. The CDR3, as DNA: TGTGCCAGCAGTCGGACAGGGGGGGCCGGGGAGCTGTTTTTT.

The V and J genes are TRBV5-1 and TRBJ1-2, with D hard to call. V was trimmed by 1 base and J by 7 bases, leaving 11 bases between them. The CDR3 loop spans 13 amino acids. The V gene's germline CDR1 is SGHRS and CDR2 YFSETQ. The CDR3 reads CASSLLAGPGYTF. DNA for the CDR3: TGCGCCAGCAGCTTGTTGGCAGGCCCTGGCTACACCTTC. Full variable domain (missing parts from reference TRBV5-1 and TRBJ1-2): KAGVTQTPRYLIKTRGQQVTLSCSPISGHRSVSWYQQTPGQGLQFLFEYFSETQRNKGNFPGRFSGRQFSNSRSEMNVSTLELGDSALYLCASSLLAGPGYTFGSGTRLTVV.

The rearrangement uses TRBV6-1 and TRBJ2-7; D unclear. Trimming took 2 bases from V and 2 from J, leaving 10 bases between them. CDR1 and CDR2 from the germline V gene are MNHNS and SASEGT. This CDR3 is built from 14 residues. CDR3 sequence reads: CASSEWSSTYEQYF. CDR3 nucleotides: TGTGCCAGCAGTGAATGGTCAAGTACCTACGAGCAGTACTTC.

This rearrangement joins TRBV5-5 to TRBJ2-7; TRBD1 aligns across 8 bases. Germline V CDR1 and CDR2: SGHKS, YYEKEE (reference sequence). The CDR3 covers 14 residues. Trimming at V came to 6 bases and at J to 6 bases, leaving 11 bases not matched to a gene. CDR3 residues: CASNWGRGRPEQYF. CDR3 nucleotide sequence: TGTGCCAGCAACTGGGGCAGGGGGCGGCCCGAGCAGTACTTC.

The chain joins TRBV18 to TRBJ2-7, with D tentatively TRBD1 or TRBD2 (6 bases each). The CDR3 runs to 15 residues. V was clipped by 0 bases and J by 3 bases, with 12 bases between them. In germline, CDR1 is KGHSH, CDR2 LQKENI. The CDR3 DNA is TGTGCCAGCTCACCACCGTCGGGGGCAGGCTACGAGCAGTACTTC. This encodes CASSPPSGAGYEQYF. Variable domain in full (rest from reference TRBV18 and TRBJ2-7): NAGVMQNPRHLVRRRGQEARLRCSPMKGHSHVYWYRQLPEEGLKFMVYLQKENIIDESGMPKERFSAEFPKEGPSILRIQQVVRGDSAAYFCASSPPSGAGYEQYFGPGTRLTVT.

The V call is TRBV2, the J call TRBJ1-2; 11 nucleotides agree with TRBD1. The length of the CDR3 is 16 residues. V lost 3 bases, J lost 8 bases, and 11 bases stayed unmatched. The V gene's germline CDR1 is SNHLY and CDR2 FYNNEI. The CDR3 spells CASSETPGQGVDGYTF. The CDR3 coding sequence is TGTGCCAGCAGTGAGACTCCGGGACAGGGGGTTGACGGCTACACCTTC. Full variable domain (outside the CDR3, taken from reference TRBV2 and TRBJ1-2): EPEVTQTPSHQVTQMGQEVILRCVPISNHLYFYWYRQILGQKVEFLVSFYNNEISEKSEIFDDQFSVERPDGSNFTLKIRSTKLEDSAMYFCASSETPGQGVDGYTFGSGTRLTVV.

The CDR3 sequence: CAINGGDTEAFF. CDR3 coding DNA: TGTGCCATCAATGGCGGGGACACTGAAGCTTTCTTT. The rearrangement joins TRBV10-3 to TRBJ1-1; no reliable D call. Per the germline V gene, CDR1 is ENHRY and CDR2 is SYGVKD. The V and J ends lost 7 bases and 3 bases respectively, with 9 bases between them. This CDR3 region has 12 residues.